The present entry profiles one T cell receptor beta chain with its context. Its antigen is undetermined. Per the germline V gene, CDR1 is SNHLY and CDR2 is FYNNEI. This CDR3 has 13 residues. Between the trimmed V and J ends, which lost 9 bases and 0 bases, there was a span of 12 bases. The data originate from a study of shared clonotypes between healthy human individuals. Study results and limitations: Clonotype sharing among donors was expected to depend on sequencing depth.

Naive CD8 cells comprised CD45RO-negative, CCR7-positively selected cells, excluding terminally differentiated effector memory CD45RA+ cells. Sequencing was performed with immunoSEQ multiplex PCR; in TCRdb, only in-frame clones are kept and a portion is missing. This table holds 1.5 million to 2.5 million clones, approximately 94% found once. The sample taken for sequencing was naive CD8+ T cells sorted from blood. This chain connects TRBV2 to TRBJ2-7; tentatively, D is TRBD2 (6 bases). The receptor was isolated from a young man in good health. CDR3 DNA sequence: TGTGCCAGAGAGCGGGTGAGCTCCTACGAGCAGTACTTC. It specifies CARERVSSYEQYF.